This T cell receptor (beta chain) was identified in a study of CD8+ T cells in alopecia areata listed by TCRdb under 2018. Context from the whole study: The study used high-throughput TCRbeta sequencing to examine T cell clonal expansion in alopecia areata, in both the C3H/HeJ mouse model and human patients. Scalp clonality was compared across normal scalp (n=4), patchy alopecia areata scalp (n=8), and alopecia totalis/universalis scalp (n=8). RNA was obtained with the PAXgene miRNA kit for fixed scalp, the miRNeasy kit for PBMCs, and the RNeasy kit for mouse skin. TCRbeta CDR3 regions were amplified by immunoSEQ multiplex PCR with 35 Vbeta forward and 13 Jbeta reverse primers. In humans, TCRbeta sequencing was performed on scalp tissue and on sorted CD4+ and CD8+ peripheral blood T cells from healthy controls and from patients with patchy or totalis/universalis alopecia areata.

CD4+ cells from roughly five biomarker-study patients were further sorted into CD25+CD127- cells. Lesional scalp punch biopsies and peripheral blood were collected from alopecia areata patients. PBMCs were isolated by density centrifugation and stained for CD3, CD4 and CD8, and CD4+ and CD8+ T cells were sorted on a FACSAria. As part of a multicenter biomarker study, untreated alopecia areata patients were recruited. Receptor libraries were prepared by the immunoSEQ multiplex PCR assay. RNA was extracted from all samples and reverse transcribed into cDNA, which served as template for TCR sequencing. First-strand cDNA was synthesized using SuperScript III with a 2:1 mix of oligo-dT and random hexamers. A synthetic immune receptor repertoire was used to measure amplification bias, and any remaining bias was corrected computationally. The authors' analysis ran thus. Raw reads were preprocessed for error removal, and CDR3 was defined according to IMGT conventions as running from the conserved cysteine to phenylalanine. To get clonality, Shannon entropy was normalized by log2 of the number of productive unique TCRs and the result was subtracted from 1. Whether scalp clones were CD4 or CD8 was inferred by matching scalp TCRbeta sequences against CD4 and CD8 repertoires sorted from blood. What TCRdb holds here is the immuneACCESS table cut down to in-frame rearrangements. Part of the clones is not present; checked against another copy, under half of the missing clones reflect an unresolved V gene, and the others are unexplained. The DNA gave D and trimming, while V, J and clone size come from that table. The sample records around 36,000 clones, over 50% of which are singletons. Approximately 1.8% of the sample belongs to the ten largest clones.

With respect to this clone: Its antigen is still unknown. No qualities accompany the bases; no much larger clone lies one base away.

The trim is 3 bases for V and 0 bases for J, with a gap of 12 bases between the germline ends. Based on the germline V gene, the CDR1 and CDR2 sequences are ENHRY and SYGVKD. The CDR3 holds 17 amino acids from the cysteine to the phenylalanine. Only the CDR3 DNA stays, 51 bases, in frame from base 1. What the work shows at the level of the full study, not this receptor alone: Lesional scalp, especially in alopecia totalis/universalis, showed higher clonality and more expanded CD8+ clones than normal scalp, suggesting antigenic drive. TCR sequences shared between patients were less clear than in mice, possibly partly because of HLA diversity in the patient population. Resident alphabeta T cells in normal human skin are also sequenced, complicating scalp TCR repertoire analysis, unlike mouse skin dominated by gammadelta T cells.

The TCR comes from a human donor with alopecia areata. The sequenced material came from CD4+ Tregs sorted from blood. In this chain, TRBV10-3 is recombined with TRBJ2-6; a tentative D match to TRBD1 spans 6 bases. Here the CDR3 is given as CAISDRGQGSGANVLTF. The DNA reads as follows: TGTGCCATCAGTGACAGGGGCCAGGGCTCTGGGGCCAACGTCCTGACTTTC.